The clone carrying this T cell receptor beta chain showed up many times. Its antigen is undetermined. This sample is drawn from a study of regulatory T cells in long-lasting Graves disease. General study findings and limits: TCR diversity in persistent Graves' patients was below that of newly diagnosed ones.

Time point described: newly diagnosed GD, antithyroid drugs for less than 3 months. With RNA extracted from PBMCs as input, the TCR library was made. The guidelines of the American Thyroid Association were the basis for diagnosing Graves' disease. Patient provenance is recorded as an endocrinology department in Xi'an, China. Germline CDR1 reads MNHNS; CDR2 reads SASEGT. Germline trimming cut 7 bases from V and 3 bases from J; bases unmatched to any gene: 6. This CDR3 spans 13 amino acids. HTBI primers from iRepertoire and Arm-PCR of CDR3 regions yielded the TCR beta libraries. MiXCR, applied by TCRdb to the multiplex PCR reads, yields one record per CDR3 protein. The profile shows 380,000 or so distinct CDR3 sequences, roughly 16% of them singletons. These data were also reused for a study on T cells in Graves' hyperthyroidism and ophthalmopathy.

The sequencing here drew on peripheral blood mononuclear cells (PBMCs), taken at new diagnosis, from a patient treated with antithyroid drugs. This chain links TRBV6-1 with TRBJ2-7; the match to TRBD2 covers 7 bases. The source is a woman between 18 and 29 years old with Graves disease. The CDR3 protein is CASTPGGVYEQYF. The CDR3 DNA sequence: TGTGCCAGCACCCCTGGGGGGGTCTACGAGCAGTACTTC.